There are a few counts of the clone carrying this TCR beta chain. The antigen is not known. These data are taken from a study of blood T cells in healthy people across ages. Aged roughly 6 to 90, donors were systemically healthy Caucasians from Russia. General study findings and limits: Among T cells, TCR beta diversity per million cells dropped roughly linearly as age rose. Both naive CD4+ cell counts and diversity were greater in long-lived donors than in aged donors.

Primers used in a second PCR of roughly 6 to 12 cycles were a sample-barcoded 5' primer and a J-beta primer mix. TCRdb analysed the 5' RACE reads with MiXCR anew, one entry per CDR3 protein. Of some 1 million distinct CDR3 sequences in the sample, under 45% were seen once. Sequencing used blood. The TCR comes from an older woman in good health.

CDR3 protein: CSVDGLAGDRADEQYF. The CDR3 DNA reads as TGCAGCGTTGACGGACTAGCGGGAGACAGGGCGGATGAGCAGTACTTC. The genes are TRBV29-1 and TRBJ2-5; 13 bases match TRBD2. The CDR3 has 16 amino acids. V was clipped by 3 bases and J by 11 bases; unmatched bases: 15. Germline V gene data show CDR1 as SQVTM and CDR2 as ANQGSEA.